The following is a T cell receptor (beta chain) sequence with its context. Its antigen is as yet unknown. These data come from a study of beta chain features in type 1 diabetes. Sequenced material consisted of expressed TCRB transcripts (all of the isolated RNA was reverse transcribed). Sequencing was performed with immunoSEQ multiplex PCR; in TCRdb, only in-frame clones are kept and a portion is missing. In the table there are 450,000 to 600,000 clones, around 28% of which are singletons. Germline V gene lookup returns CDR1 MGHRA and CDR2 YSYEKL. The CDR3 is 16 amino acids. Trimming took 0 bases from V and 8 from J, leaving 17 bases between them. Findings and limits, study-wide: Compared with healthy donors, patients appeared to share more similar naive, central memory and regulatory TCRB repertoires. A potential influence of HLA type upon TCRB rearrangement remained unresolved herein. PCR may have favored shorter templates equally in patients and controls. Cells carrying high TCR expression could end up over-represented when cDNA is sequenced.

The genes are TRBV4-1 and TRBJ2-1; either TRBD1 or TRBD2 may fit D (5 bases each). The sequence was collected from a man younger than 35 in good health. The specimen sequenced was naive CD4+ T cells from blood. CDR3 amino acids: CASSQDRVTMGHEQFF. Here the CDR3 DNA reads TGCGCCAGCAGCCAAGATCGGGTGACTATGGGGCATGAGCAGTTCTTC.